This T cell receptor beta chain was identified during a study of post-analysis software for immune sequencing data. Study information: Relapsing-remitting, secondary progressive and progressive-relapsing forms made up the multiple sclerosis disease courses. Overall study results and limits: Patients carried roughly 5 TRBV segments more frequently than controls did, and TRBV5-6, TRBV5-1 and TRBV20-1 were among them. In multiple sclerosis, normalized Chao1 diversity was significantly below that of controls. Analysis by F measure revealed that same-batch samples clustered strongly together.

Unique molecular identifiers were carried by the TCR beta cDNA libraries. Each batch of roughly 1 to 11 million T cells produced roughly 450,000 cDNA molecules. A single record per CDR3 protein comes from TCRdb applying MiXCR to the PCR reads. The data hold around 500,000 distinct CDR3 sequences, with less than 40% observed a single time. With regard to this clonotype: Its antigen remains unidentified.

In germline, CDR1 is DFQATT, CDR2 SNEGSKA (reference sequence). J gave up 2 bases and V 3 bases, and 5 bases lay outside the gene matches. The CDR3 loop spans 15 amino acids. The TCR comes from a girl aged 2-17 years with multiple sclerosis. Sequencing was carried out using blood. The V call is TRBV20-1, the J call TRBJ2-1, with 9 bases identical to TRBD2. CDR3 sequence (DNA): TGCAGTGCTAGTTTAGCGGGGGCGCCCTACAATGAGCAGTTCTTC. Its translation: CSASLAGAPYNEQFF.